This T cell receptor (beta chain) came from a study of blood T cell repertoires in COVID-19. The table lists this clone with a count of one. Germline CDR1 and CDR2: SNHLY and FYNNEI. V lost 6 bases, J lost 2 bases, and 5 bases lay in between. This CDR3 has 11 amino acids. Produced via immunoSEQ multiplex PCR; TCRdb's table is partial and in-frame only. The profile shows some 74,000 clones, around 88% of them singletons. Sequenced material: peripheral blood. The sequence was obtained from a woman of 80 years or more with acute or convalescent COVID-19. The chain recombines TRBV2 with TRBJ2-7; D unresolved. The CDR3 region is CASSQTYEQYF. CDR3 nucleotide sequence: TGTGCCAGCAGCCAAACCTACGAGCAGTACTTC.